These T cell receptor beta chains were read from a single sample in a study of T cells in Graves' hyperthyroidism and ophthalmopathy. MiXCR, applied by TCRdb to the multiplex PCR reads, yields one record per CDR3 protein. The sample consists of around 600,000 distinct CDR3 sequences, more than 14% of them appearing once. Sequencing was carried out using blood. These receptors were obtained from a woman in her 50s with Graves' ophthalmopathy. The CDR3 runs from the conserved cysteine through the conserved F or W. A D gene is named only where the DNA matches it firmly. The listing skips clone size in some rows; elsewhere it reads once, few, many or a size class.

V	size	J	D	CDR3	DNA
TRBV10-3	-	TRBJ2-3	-	CATIRNPSTDTQYF	TGTGCCACCATCAGGAACCCTAGCACAGATACGCAGTATTTT
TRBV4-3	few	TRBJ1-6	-	CASSQRHRANNSPLHF	TGCGCCAGCAGCCAACGCCACAGGGCCAATAATTCACCCCTCCACTTT
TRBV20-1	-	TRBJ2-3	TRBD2	CSAATSGRGTDTRYF	TGCAGTGCTGCTACTAGCGGGAGGGGGACAGATACGCGGTATTTT
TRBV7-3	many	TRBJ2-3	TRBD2	CASSLIPLAGGITDTQYF	TGTGCCAGCAGCTTAATTCCCCTAGCGGGAGGTATCACAGATACGCAGTATTTT
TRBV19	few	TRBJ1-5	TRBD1	CASSIYDGGTGNQPQHF	TGTGCCAGTAGTATCTATGACGGGGGGACAGGCAATCAGCCCCAGCATTTT
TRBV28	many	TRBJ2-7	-	CASSYGTASSEQYF	TGTGCCAGCAGCTACGGGACGGCGAGTAGCGAGCAGTACTTC
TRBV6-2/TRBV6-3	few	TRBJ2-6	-	CASSSARTGANVLTF	TGTGCCAGCAGTTCCGCCAGGACCGGGGCCAACGTCCTGACTTTC
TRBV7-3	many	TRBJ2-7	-	CASSLFSGSSYEQYF	TGTGCCAGCAGCTTATTTAGCGGTAGCTCCTACGAGCAGTACTTC
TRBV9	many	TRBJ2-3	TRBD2	CASSVAGTSGSADTQYF	TGTGCCAGCAGCGTAGCCGGGACTAGCGGGAGCGCAGATACGCAGTATTTT
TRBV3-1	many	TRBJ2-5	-	CASSQVGTQYF	TGTGCCAGCAGCCAAGTAGGGACCCAGTACTTC
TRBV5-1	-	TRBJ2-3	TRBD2	CASSFLAGVTDTRYF	TGCGCCAGCAGCTTTTTAGCGGGAGTAACAGATACGCGGTATTTT
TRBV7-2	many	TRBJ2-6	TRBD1	CASSLAVVQGPSGANVLTF	TGTGCCAGCAGCTTAGCGGTCGTACAGGGGCCGTCTGGGGCCAACGTCCTGACTTTC
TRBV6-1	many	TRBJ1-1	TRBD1	CASSLHEGQGEKAFF	TGTGCCAGCAGTCTTCACGAGGGACAGGGGGAAAAAGCTTTCTTT
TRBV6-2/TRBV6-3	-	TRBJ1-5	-	CASAQGQPQHF	TGTGCCAGCGCACAGGGACAGCCCCAGCATTTT
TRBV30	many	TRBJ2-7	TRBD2	CAWSIGLAVSYEQYF	TGTGCCTGGAGTATTGGACTAGCGGTCTCCTACGAGCAGTACTTC
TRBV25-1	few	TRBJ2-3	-	CASSDSSDSTDTQYF	TGTGCCAGCAGTGATTCGTCGGACAGCACAGATACGCAGTATTTT
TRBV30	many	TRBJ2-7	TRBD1	CAWSVRLGTGGIEQYF	TGTGCCTGGAGTGTACGTCTCGGGACAGGGGGGATCGAGCAGTACTTC